Listed below are T cell receptor beta chains from one sample, sequenced in a study of CD8+ T cells in alopecia areata. The table came from immunoSEQ multiplex PCR; TCRdb's copy has only in-frame clones and leaves some out. The repertoire holds 70,000 to 95,000 clones, 51% seen once, with just over 5.5% in the top ten. Material for sequencing was NKG2D-high CD8+ T cells sorted from blood. These receptor sequences come from a human donor with alopecia areata. Both conserved end residues are part of each CDR3. A D gene is named only where the DNA matches it firmly. Clone size is given for some rows only: seen once, a few or many times, or a class if the clone is expanded.

J: TRBJ2-1
D: TRBD2
V: TRBV7-9
size: -
DNA: TGTGCCAGCAGTCTAACGGGGGGGCAGTTCTTC
CDR3: CASSLTGGQFF

J: TRBJ1-1
D: -
V: TRBV28
size: few
DNA: TGTGCCAGCACAATGACAGCCCTGAACACTGAAGCTTTCTTT
CDR3: CASTMTALNTEAFF

J: TRBJ2-7
D: -
V: TRBV6-5
size: -
DNA: TGTGCCAGCAGTTACTCTGCCGGATCCTACGAGCAGTACTTC
CDR3: CASSYSAGSYEQYF

J: TRBJ1-4
D: -
V: TRBV20-1
size: once
DNA: TGCAGTGCCAATCCCACCGGGAAACTGTTTTTT
CDR3: CSANPTGKLFF

J: TRBJ2-7
D: -
V: TRBV6-5
size: -
DNA: TGTGCCAGCAGGAGCTCCTACGAGCAGTACTTC
CDR3: CASRSSYEQYF

J: TRBJ2-3
D: -
V: TRBV9
size: -
DNA: TGTGCCAGCAGCGTAGGGACAGATACGCAGTATTTT
CDR3: CASSVGTDTQYF

J: TRBJ2-4
D: -
V: TRBV29-1
size: few
DNA: TGCAGCGTCCTTCGATTAGGAGTACTAGCCAAAAACATTCAGTACTTC
CDR3: CSVLRLGVLAKNIQYF

J: TRBJ2-7
D: -
V: TRBV5-4
size: few
DNA: TGTGCAAATTCCTGGGGCCCGACCTACGAGCAGTACTTC
CDR3: CANSWGPTYEQYF

J: TRBJ2-1
D: -
V: TRBV7-9
size: -
DNA: TGTGCCAGCAGCCGAGAGAGGACTGAGCAGTTCTTC
CDR3: CASSRERTEQFF

J: TRBJ2-1
D: TRBD2
V: TRBV4-3
size: -
DNA: TGCGCCAGCAGCCAACGGGGCGGGAGGAACAATGAGCAGTTCTTC
CDR3: CASSQRGGRNNEQFF